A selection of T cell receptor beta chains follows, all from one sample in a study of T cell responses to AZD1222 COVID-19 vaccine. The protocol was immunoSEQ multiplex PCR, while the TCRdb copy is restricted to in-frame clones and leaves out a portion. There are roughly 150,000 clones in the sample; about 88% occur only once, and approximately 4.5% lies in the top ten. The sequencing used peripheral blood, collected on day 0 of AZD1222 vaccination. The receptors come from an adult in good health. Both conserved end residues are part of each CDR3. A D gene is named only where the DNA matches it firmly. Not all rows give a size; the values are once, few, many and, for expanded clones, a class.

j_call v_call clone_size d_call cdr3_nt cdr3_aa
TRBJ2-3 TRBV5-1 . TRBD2 TGCGCCAGCAGCTCGGGGGGTCCAAGAGATACGCAGTATTTT CASSSGGPRDTQYF
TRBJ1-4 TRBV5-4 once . TGTGCCAGCAGCCCCGGAGGGTCAACTAATGAAAAACTGTTTTTT CASSPGGSTNEKLFF
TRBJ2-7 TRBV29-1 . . TGCAGCGTTGAAGATTTAGGGGGTACCTACGAGCAGTACTTC CSVEDLGGTYEQYF
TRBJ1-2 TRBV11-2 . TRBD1 TGTGCCAGCAGCGAATTCACAGGGGTCGGAGCTGGCTACACCTTC CASSEFTGVGAGYTF
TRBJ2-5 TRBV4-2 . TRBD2 TGTGCCAGCAGCCAAGAAGCGGGGGGGCAAGAGACCCAGTACTTC CASSQEAGGQETQYF
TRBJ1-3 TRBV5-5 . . TGTGCCAGCAGCTTGGCCCGACAGGGAAACACCATATATTTT CASSLARQGNTIYF
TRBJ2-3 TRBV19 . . TGTGCCAGTAGTATAGGATCGTCAGTGATAACAGATACGCAGTATTTT CASSIGSSVITDTQYF
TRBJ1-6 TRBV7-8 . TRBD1 TGTGCCAGCAGCATAGCCGGGACAGGGGGTCGGTCACCCCTCCACTTT CASSIAGTGGRSPLHF
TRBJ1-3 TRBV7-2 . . TGTGCCAGCAGCTCCCGACTCCTCCTGAGGGACACCATATATTTT CASSSRLLLRDTIYF
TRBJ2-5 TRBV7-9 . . TGTGCCAGCAGCCCTAGTGGGGAGACCCAGTACTTC CASSPSGETQYF
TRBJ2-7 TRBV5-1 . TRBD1 TGCGCCAGCAGTGGGGGACAGGAAACCTACGAGCAGTACTTC CASSGGQETYEQYF
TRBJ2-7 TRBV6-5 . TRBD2 TGTGCCAGCCTTCTAGCGGAGGGAACCTACGAGCAGTACTTC CASLLAEGTYEQYF
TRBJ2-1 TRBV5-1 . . TGCGCCAGCACCTTAAAGACAGAAGGGAATGAGCAGTTCTTC CASTLKTEGNEQFF
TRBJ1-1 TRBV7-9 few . TGTGCCAGCAGCAGAGAGCAGGGAAAGACTGAAGCTTTCTTT CASSREQGKTEAFF
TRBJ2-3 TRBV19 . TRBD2 TGTGCCAGTAGTATTTCTAGCGGGGGGGTTGGAGATACGCAGTATTTT CASSISSGGVGDTQYF
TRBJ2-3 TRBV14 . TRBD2 TGTGCCAGCAGCCACTGGACTAGCGGGGGTCGAGGTACGCAGTATTTT CASSHWTSGGRGTQYF
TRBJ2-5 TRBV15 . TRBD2 TGTGCCACCAGCAGAGTGGGTAGCGGGGTAGGGCAAGAGACCCAGTACTTC CATSRVGSGVGQETQYF